The 19 T cell receptor beta chains reported below all come from one sample, sequenced in a study of CD8 T cells in ankylosing spondylitis. TCRdb used MiXCR to reprocess the 5' RACE reads, holding one entry per CDR3 protein. The sample lists 150,000 to 200,000 distinct CDR3 sequences, under 15% occurring once. The specimen sequenced was blood, either unsorted or a sorted T cell fraction (not recorded which). The receptors derive from a female donor with ankylosing spondylitis or in good health (not recorded which).

The chain has TRBV2 and TRBJ2-7; TRBD2 agrees at 9 bases. Trimming removed 6 bases from V and 9 bases from J; junction bases left unmatched: 15. CDR3 length equals 15 residues. Per germline, CDR1 SNHLY and CDR2 FYNNEI. CDR3 in amino acids: CASSPPGTSFGVQYF. Here the CDR3 DNA reads TGTGCCAGCAGCCCCCCCGGGACTAGCTTCGGCGTGCAGTACTTC.

This clonotype showed up many times. The genes are TRBV28 and TRBJ1-1; D is unresolved. V lost 8 bases, J lost 6 bases, and 7 bases lay in between. CDR1 is MDHEN and CDR2 is SYDVKM in the germline V gene. CDR3 size: 10 residues. CDR3 sequence (DNA): TGTGCCAGCGGTGGAGCTGAAGCTTTCTTT. Amino acid sequence: CASGGAEAFF.

This clonotype occurred a few times. J is TRBJ2-7 and V is TRBV5-1; D unclear. Germline CDR1 SGHRS, CDR2 YFSETQ. The CDR3 contains 13 residues. V dropped 0 bases and J dropped 7 bases, with 11 bases sitting between them. This chain's CDR3 is CASSLELGVEQYF. The DNA of the CDR3 is TGCGCCAGCAGCTTGGAGCTTGGAGTAGAGCAGTACTTC.

This clonotype has ten or more counts. The chain recombines TRBV11-3 with TRBJ2-1; D gene uncertain. Per germline, CDR1 SGHNT and CDR2 YENEEA. The CDR3 is 15 residues long. Deletions cut 1 base from V and 1 base from J, with 8 bases between. The DNA for the CDR3 is TGTGCCAGCAGCTTAGCAGCGACATCCTACAATGAGCAGTTCTTC. Protein sequence: CASSLAATSYNEQFF.

The chain is built from TRBV12-3 or TRBV12-4 and TRBJ2-5; weak D call: TRBD1 (5 bases). CDR3 length: 14 residues. Trimming cost V 6 bases and J 1 base, with 12 bases left between them. CDR3 DNA: TGTGCCAGCAGCCGACCAGGGTCCCAAGAGACCCAGTACTTC. Its protein is CASSRPGSQETQYF.

The rearrangement links TRBV20-1 to TRBJ2-1; TRBD2 aligns across 7 bases. Germline CDR1 reads DFQATT; CDR2 reads SNEGSKA (reference sequence). V lost 7 bases and J lost 3; bases outside the gene matches: 9. This CDR3 is built from 14 residues. The CDR3 reads CSVVGTTLYNEQFF. CDR3 nucleotide sequence: TGCAGTGTGGTCGGGACTACCCTCTACAATGAGCAGTTCTTC.

This clonotype showed up many times. The V and J genes are TRBV21-1 and TRBJ1-5; the table's D call of TRBD1 was not tested on the DNA. TRBV21-1 is listed as a pseudogene. CDR3 length: 16 residues. The CDR3 nucleotides are TGTGCCAGTCGCGCCGGGACAGGGACTAGCAATCAGCCCCAGCATTTT. Its protein product is CASRAGTGTSNQPQHF.

This clonotype has only a few counts. The J gene is TRBJ2-3, the V gene TRBV7-9; D is perhaps TRBD1 (5 bases). CDR1 SEHNR and CDR2 FQNEAQ come from the germline V gene (reference sequence). V lost 4 bases and J lost 3, with 17 bases in between. The CDR3 contains 16 residues. CDR3 DNA: TGTGCCAGCAGCTCAGGGCCCGCGCGTAATACAGATACGCAGTATTTT. Translating it yields CASSSGPARNTDTQYF.

This clonotype has a handful of counts. The chain uses TRBV7-2 and TRBJ2-6, with D unclear. V was shortened by 3 bases and J by 4 bases, with 1 base between the two germline ends. The CDR3 has 12 amino acids. Per the germline V gene, CDR1 is SGHTA and CDR2 is FQGNSA. This CDR3 reads CASSFGANVLTF. The CDR3 nucleotides are TGTGCCAGCAGCTTCGGGGCCAACGTCCTGACTTTC. The variable domain in full, completed from reference TRBV7-2 and TRBJ2-6, reads GAGVSQSPSNKVTEKGKDVELRCDPISGHTALYWYRQSLGQGLEFLIYFQGNSAPDKSGLPSDRFSAERTGGSVSTLTIQRTQQEDSAVYLCASSFGANVLTFGAGSRLTVL.

This clonotype came up many times. The chain has TRBV7-3 and TRBJ2-2; maybe TRBD2 (5 bases). V was cut by 2 bases and J by 2 bases, with 12 bases left in between. The CDR3 totals 16 residues. The V gene's germline CDR1 is SGHTA and CDR2 FQGTGA. In DNA form, the CDR3 reads TGTGCCAGCAGCTTACGGGGAGACCTAAACACCGGGGAGCTGTTTTTT. Residues: CASSLRGDLNTGELFF. The complete variable domain, with remaining parts taken from reference TRBV7-3 and TRBJ2-2, reads GAGVSQTPSNKVTEKGKYVELRCDPISGHTALYWYRQSLGQGPEFLIYFQGTGAADDSGLPNDRFFAVRPEGSVSTLKIQRTERGDSAVYLCASSLRGDLNTGELFFGEGSRLTVL.

The table lists this clonotype with many counts. The chain combines TRBV12-3 or TRBV12-4 with TRBJ2-7; tentatively, D is TRBD2 (5 bases). Trimming cost V 4 bases and J 6 bases, with 10 bases left between them. The CDR3 runs to 12 residues. CDR3 in amino acids: CASSSLALEQYF. CDR3 coding DNA: TGTGCCAGCAGTTCATTAGCGCTCGAGCAGTACTTC.

This clonotype appeared many times. The chain is built from TRBV7-3 and TRBJ1-1, with 7 bases aligning to TRBD1. The germline V gene has CDR1 SGHTA and CDR2 FQGTGA. The V segment lost 4 bases and the J segment 7 bases; nucleotides outside the gene matches: 3. The CDR3 runs 12 residues. In DNA, the CDR3 is TGTGCCAGCAGCTCAAGGACAGGTGAAGCTTTCTTT. This sequence encodes CASSSRTGEAFF.

Points on this clonotype: Sequence at one end of the junction differs from germline and may be a read error. This chain connects TRBV7-2 to TRBJ1-2; no clear D. Germline CDR1 is SGHTA and CDR2 is FQGNSA. The CDR3 length is 14 residues. CDR3 in amino acids: CASSQSTEHYDYTF. The CDR3, as DNA: TGTGCCAGCAGCCAATCGACGGAGCACTATGACTACACCTTC.

This clonotype was recorded many times. The chain couples TRBV12-3 or TRBV12-4 to TRBJ1-5; no firm D call. This CDR3 has 14 residues. V was pared by 2 bases and J by 4 bases, with 9 bases between. The CDR3 sequence: CASSLREGNQPQHF. The CDR3 DNA sequence: TGTGCCAGCAGTTTAAGGGAAGGGAATCAGCCCCAGCATTTT.

In this sample, this clonotype turned up many times. This sequence joins TRBV3-1 and TRBJ2-3, with TRBD1 identical over 7 bases. Germline trimming cut 3 bases from V and 6 bases from J; bases unmatched to any gene: 9. The CDR3 is made up of 15 amino acids. The germline V gene has CDR1 LGHDT and CDR2 YNNKEL (reference sequence). The CDR3 nucleotides are TGTGCCAGCAGCCACACTTCAGGGGGATCGGATACGCAGTATTTT. The encoded protein is CASSHTSGGSDTQYF.

This clonotype was found a few times. This chain uses TRBV4-1 with TRBJ2-5; no definite D call. Germline V gene sequence: CDR1 MGHRA, CDR2 YSYEKL. This CDR3 contains 13 residues. Trimming took off 1 base at V and 5 bases at J, with 8 bases between the two ends. As DNA, the CDR3 is TGCGCCAGCAGCCAAGGGCAGTTCGAGACCCAGTACTTC. Its protein product is CASSQGQFETQYF.

The rearrangement joins TRBV7-2 to TRBJ2-2; D is undetermined. This CDR3 has 13 amino acids. The V gene's germline CDR1 is SGHTA and CDR2 FQGNSA. With 3 bases removed from V and 7 bases from J, the gap between germline ends came to 9 bases. Written as DNA, the CDR3 is TGTGCCAGCAGCTTCCGGACGGTCGGGGAGCTGTTTTTT. This translates into CASSFRTVGELFF.

This clonotype was observed a handful of times. CDR3 in amino acids: CASSFPGNWAEQFF. The CDR3 region has the DNA TGTGCCAGCAGCTTCCCCGGGAACTGGGCTGAGCAGTTCTTC. The chain has TRBV7-2 and TRBJ2-1; maybe TRBD2 (5 bases). Looked up from germline, CDR1 is SGHTA and CDR2 is FQGNSA. This CDR3 has 14 residues. V was cut by 3 bases and J by 9 bases, with 15 bases left in between.

This clonotype was seen at least ten times. The chain uses TRBV6-1 and TRBJ2-1; TRBD2 aligns across 13 bases. The CDR3 consists of 18 residues. Trimming at V came to 4 bases and at J to 6 bases, leaving 12 bases not matched to a gene. CDR1 is MNHNS and CDR2 is SASEGT in the germline V gene. CDR3 residues: CASSGPGLAGPTVNEQFF. The CDR3 DNA follows: TGTGCCAGCAGTGGGCCGGGACTAGCGGGACCCACCGTCAATGAGCAGTTCTTC.